This passage covers 13 T cell receptor beta chains from one sample sequenced in a study. TCRdb redid the calling of the 5' RACE reads with MiXCR, one entry per CDR3 protein. The sample lists more than 6,000 distinct CDR3 sequences; 50% were seen once. Sequencing was performed on naive CD4+ T cells sorted from a lymph node. As for subset: naive CD4+ T cells, CD4+CD45RA+CD25-. Receptor source: a female donor with breast cancer.

V and J are TRBV20-1 and TRBJ1-4, with D hard to call. CDR1 and CDR2 from the germline V gene are DFQATT and SNEGSKA (reference sequence). The CDR3 is made up of 17 amino acids. V dropped 7 bases and J dropped 0 bases, with 21 bases sitting between them. The CDR3, as DNA: TGCAGTGTTCCCTATCGAACCAGCCTTGCAACTAATGAAAAACTGTTTTTT. Translated: CSVPYRTSLATNEKLFF.

A few counts support this clonotype. This chain links TRBV20-1 with TRBJ1-1; possibly TRBD1 for D (6 bases). Germline-derived CDR1 and CDR2 are DFQATT and SNEGSKA (reference sequence). CDR3 length: 15 residues. V gave up 5 bases and J gave up 1 base, with 17 bases separating them. The CDR3: CSAFTPGHKNTEAFF. Written as DNA, the CDR3 is TGCAGTGCTTTTACTCCGGGACATAAGAACACTGAAGCTTTCTTT.

With respect to this clonotype: This may be a read error, as it is one base from a much larger clone. The genes are TRBV10-3 and TRBJ2-7; D might be TRBD1 (6 bases). The CDR3 is made up of 14 amino acids. The V end was cut by 4 bases, the J end by 4 bases, with 14 bases between. Per germline, CDR1 ENHRY and CDR2 SYGVKD. The CDR3 is CAISGKGTLYEQYF. For the CDR3, the DNA is TGTGCCATCAGTGGGAAAGGGACACTATACGAGCAGTACTTC.

This rearrangement joins TRBV7-8 to TRBJ2-5; no clear D gene. Germline CDR1 reads SGHVS; CDR2 reads FQNEAQ. Trimming took off 3 bases at V and 6 bases at J, with 17 bases between the two ends. The CDR3 runs 15 residues. CDR3 bases: TGTGCCAGCAGCTTCGGGTCCGTGTTCGGAAAGACCCAGTACTTC. Translated, it gives CASSFGSVFGKTQYF.

The rearrangement joins TRBV12-3 or TRBV12-4 to TRBJ1-2, with 7 bases that match TRBD1. This CDR3 contains 15 residues. With V trimmed by 6 bases and J by 4 bases, 11 bases remained unmatched. CDR3 bases: TGTGCCAGCAGCCAAACGCTGGGGACAGTCTATGGCTACACCTTC. Protein: CASSQTLGTVYGYTF.

This clonotype was observed a few times. The gene calls are TRBV12-3 or TRBV12-4 and TRBJ2-5; a possible D gene is TRBD2 (6 bases). This CDR3 has 14 residues. V was cut by 6 bases and J by 5 bases, with 16 bases left in between. In DNA form, the CDR3 reads TGTGCCAGCAGCGAACGGGGGACGAGGGAGACCCAGTACTTC. Residues: CASSERGTRETQYF.

The CDR3 reads CASRSRQGATEAFF. The DNA of the CDR3 is TGTGCCAGCAGATCGAGACAAGGGGCCACTGAAGCTTTCTTT. V gene TRBV27 combines with J gene TRBJ1-1, with a tentative D call TRBD1 (5 bases). The CDR3 sequence is 14 residues long. Germline CDR1 and CDR2: MNHEY and SMNVEV (reference sequence). V lost 6 bases, J lost 4 bases, and 15 bases lay in between.

The rearrangement joins TRBV5-1 to TRBJ1-1, with unresolved D. CDR3 length equals 15 residues. The ends were cut back, 1 base at V and 1 base at J, with 11 bases in the middle. CDR1 SGHRS and CDR2 YFSETQ come from the germline V gene. The CDR3 sequence: CASSLMGNRNTEAFF. CDR3 DNA: TGCGCCAGCAGCTTGATGGGGAATAGGAACACTGAAGCTTTCTTT.

This clonotype was found a few times. The rearrangement uses TRBV12-3 or TRBV12-4 and TRBJ1-1; no definite D call. This CDR3 has 14 amino acids. The V end was cut by 3 bases, the J end by 0 bases, with 8 bases between. The CDR3: CASSFQSLNTEAFF. The CDR3 DNA reads as TGTGCCAGCAGTTTTCAGTCGCTGAACACTGAAGCTTTCTTT.

CDR3 sequence (DNA): TGCGCCAGCAGCGGTGGGGGAAGGGAGACCCAGTACTTC. Its protein product is CASSGGGRETQYF. The V and J genes are TRBV5-1 and TRBJ2-5; perhaps D is TRBD1 or TRBD2 (5 bases each). The germline gives CDR1 SGHRS, CDR2 YFSETQ. V was shortened by 4 bases and J by 5 bases, with 12 bases between the two germline ends. CDR3 length equals 13 residues.

The chain couples TRBV20-1 to TRBJ2-5, with a weak D call TRBD2 (6 bases). From germline, CDR1 is DFQATT and CDR2 SNEGSKA (reference sequence). Trimming left V 3 bases short and J 5 bases short, with 13 bases between. The CDR3 length is 13 residues. In DNA, the CDR3 is TGCAGTGCTAGCCGACTAGTCAACGAGACCCAGTACTTC. Its translation: CSASRLVNETQYF.

V usage is TRBV20-1 and J usage is TRBJ2-1; 10 bases are a match to TRBD2. With 2 bases clipped from V and 8 bases from J, the junction kept 15 bases outside the gene matches. Per germline, CDR1 DFQATT and CDR2 SNEGSKA (reference sequence). There are 17 residues in the CDR3. The CDR3 loop is CSARPTLLAGGPHEQFF. As DNA, the CDR3 is TGCAGTGCTAGACCAACCCTCTTAGCGGGAGGCCCCCATGAGCAGTTCTTC.

The chain employs TRBV20-1 and TRBJ2-7, with 10 bases fitting TRBD2. Per the germline V gene, CDR1 is DFQATT and CDR2 is SNEGSKA (reference sequence). This CDR3 is built from 13 residues. The ends lost 8 bases at V and 4 bases at J; junction bases unmatched: 8. This CDR3 reads CSTVSGGLYEQYF. The CDR3 nucleotides are TGCAGTACCGTTAGCGGGGGGCTTTACGAGCAGTACTTC.